This is a list of T cell receptor beta chains from one sample in a study of T cell responses to AZD1222 COVID-19 vaccine. Sequencing used immunoSEQ multiplex PCR; TCRdb keeps in-frame clones, though not all of them. The sample shows 150,000 or so clones, about nine tenths of them seen only once. Specimen: peripheral blood, collected on day 0 of AZD1222 vaccination. All receptors derive from an adult in good health. Both conserved end residues are part of each CDR3. The D gene is left open where the match is weak. Clone size is given for some rows only: seen once, a few or many times, or a class if the clone is expanded.

TRBV19	TRBD2	TRBJ2-7	.	TGTGCCAGTAGCCCCGTGGGGGGGGACTTCTCTGGCGAGCAGTACTTC	CASSPVGGDFSGEQYF
TRBV9	.	TRBJ2-5	.	TGTGCCAGCAGCGTATTCGGGGGAGGCCAAGAGACCCAGTACTTC	CASSVFGGGQETQYF
TRBV29-1	.	TRBJ2-7	.	TGCAGCGTTGTACTTCGCGCGGGGTACGAGCAGTACTTC	CSVVLRAGYEQYF
TRBV2	.	TRBJ2-1	.	TGTGCCAGCAATCCGCGGGGGCTCTACAATGAGCAGTTCTTC	CASNPRGLYNEQFF
TRBV19	TRBD1	TRBJ1-1	.	TGTGCCAGTAGTTTCGCCGGGACAGGCGGAACTGAAGCTTTCTTT	CASSFAGTGGTEAFF
TRBV7-2	.	TRBJ1-5	.	TGTGCCAGCAGCTTGTTCGGGAGGGGTAACAATCAGCCCCAGCATTTT	CASSLFGRGNNQPQHF
TRBV4-3	.	TRBJ1-4	.	TGCGCCAGCAGCCAAGAGGGGTACTCTGAAAAACTGTTTTTT	CASSQEGYSEKLFF
TRBV12-3/TRBV12-4	.	TRBJ1-6	.	TGTGCCAGCTGGAGGGTGGGTTCACCCCTCCACTTT	CASWRVGSPLHF
TRBV5-1	.	TRBJ2-2	.	TGCGCCACCTCTCCCGGAGAAACGGGCACCGGGGAGCTGTTTTTT	CATSPGETGTGELFF
TRBV27	.	TRBJ1-5	.	TGTGCCAGCAAGCGCCAGGGGCTCATGGTCAATCAGCCCCAGCATTTT	CASKRQGLMVNQPQHF
TRBV10-2	.	TRBJ1-3	.	TGCGCCAGCACCGCGACAGTCTCTGGAAACACCATATATTTT	CASTATVSGNTIYF
TRBV7-8	.	TRBJ2-3	.	TGTGCCAGCAATGCCGGGGGGCCTCGCACAGATACGCAGTATTTT	CASNAGGPRTDTQYF
TRBV28	.	TRBJ2-2	few	TGTGCCAGCACCCCATGGGGGAACACCGGGGAGCTGTTTTTT	CASTPWGNTGELFF
TRBV28	TRBD1	TRBJ1-5	once	TGTGCCAGCAGTACAGGGGGCCAGCCCCAGCATTTT	CASSTGGQPQHF
TRBV6-2/TRBV6-3	TRBD1	TRBJ2-7	.	TGTGCCAGCAGTACGTTACAGGGGTTGCACTACGAGCAGTACTTC	CASSTLQGLHYEQYF
TRBV6-5	.	TRBJ2-1	.	TGTGCCAGCAAACGATCAGGGGCCTACAATGAGCAGTTCTTC	CASKRSGAYNEQFF
TRBV7-3	TRBD1	TRBJ1-2	.	TGTGCCAGCAGCCCCGGGACAGGGCTTGTATTC	CASSPGTGLVF
TRBV2	TRBD2	TRBJ2-3	.	TGTGCCAGCAGTTGGACTAGCGGGGGCTTAGATACGCAGTATTTT	CASSWTSGGLDTQYF
TRBV3-1/TRBV3-2	.	TRBJ2-7	.	TGTGCCAGCAGCCAAGAATTTAGGGGCGAGCAGTACTTC	CASSQEFRGEQYF
TRBV5-5	.	TRBJ2-1	.	TGTGCCAGCAGCTTGGCCGGCGCGTGGGCCTCCTACAATGAGCAGTTCTTC	CASSLAGAWASYNEQFF
TRBV25-1	.	TRBJ1-1	.	TGTGCCAGCAGTGTATCCGTGAACACTGAAGCTTTCTTT	CASSVSVNTEAFF
TRBV5-4	TRBD1	TRBJ1-2	.	TGTGCCAGCAGCTTGGGGGACAGGTGGGGATACTATGGCTACACCTTC	CASSLGDRWGYYGYTF
TRBV6-1	.	TRBJ2-7	.	TGTGCCAGCAGTGAACCCGGGCAGGGCTCCTACGAGCAGTACTTC	CASSEPGQGSYEQYF
TRBV14	TRBD1	TRBJ2-7	.	TGTGCCAGCAGCCAAGTGGGACAGAAGCAGTACTTC	CASSQVGQKQYF
TRBV6-5	.	TRBJ2-7	.	TGTGCCAGCAGTCCCTCTGTCTCCTACGAGCAGTACTTC	CASSPSVSYEQYF